One sample yielded the 30 T cell receptor beta chains listed below, sequenced in a study of brain T cells in children with intractable seizures (dated by TCRdb to 2020 to 2023). Receptor libraries were prepared by the immunoSEQ multiplex PCR assay. This immuneACCESS table, as held by TCRdb, lists in-frame sequences with V and J called but not all clones. Of the missing ones, under half trace to an unresolved V gene in checked studies; the others have no known cause. Across this sample there are 78,000 or so clones, with around nine tenths seen only once. Of the sample, around 24% falls within the top ten clones. The intended sense of this specimen's time point label: resected brain tissue, or blood drawn just prior to surgery. Material: peripheral blood, obtained at surgery. These receptors were taken from a girl aged 2 to 10 with Rasmussen encephalitis and intractable seizures.

The rearrangement links TRBV19 to TRBJ2-2, with D perhaps matching TRBD2 (5 bases). Trimming took off 3 bases at V and 11 bases at J, with 10 bases between the two ends. Per the germline V gene, CDR1 is LNHDA and CDR2 is SQIVND (reference sequence). CDR3 size: 12 residues. CDR3 coding DNA: TGTGCCAGTAGTATTCTCAGCGGAGAGCTGTTTTTT. This translates into CASSILSGELFF.

This clone was counted once. The chain carries TRBV5-8 and TRBJ2-6, with D possibly matching TRBD2 (5 bases). Trimming removed 5 bases from V and 0 bases from J, with 9 bases in between. The germline V gene encodes CDR1 SGHTS and CDR2 YDEGEE. The CDR3 runs to 15 residues. CDR3 coding DNA: TGTGCCAGCAGGTACCGGGACTCTGGGGCCAACGTCCTGACTTTC. Translating gives CASRYRDSGANVLTF.

V gene TRBV19 combines with J gene TRBJ1-4; D is unclear. Trimming stripped 5 bases from V and 8 bases from J, with 15 bases between. This CDR3 contains 14 residues. CDR1 is LNHDA, CDR2 SQIVND, per germline (reference sequence). The DNA for the CDR3 is TGTGCCAGTAGTTACTTTAGAGTTGGGGAAAAACTGTTTTTT. Amino acids: CASSYFRVGEKLFF. Full variable domain (outside the CDR3, taken from reference TRBV19 and TRBJ1-4): DGGITQSPKYLFRKEGQNVTLSCEQNLNHDAMYWYRQDPGQGLRLIYYSQIVNDFQKGDIAEGYSVSREKKESFPLTVTSAQKNPTAFYLCASSYFRVGEKLFFGSGTQLSVL.

CDR3 amino acids: CASSLRLGTEAFF. The CDR3 bases are TGTGCCAGCAGTTTAAGGCTAGGCACTGAAGCTTTCTTT. The J gene is TRBJ1-1, the V gene TRBV27; D gene uncertain. This CDR3 has 13 amino acids. Trimming removed 2 bases from V and 4 bases from J, with 8 bases in between. Germline V gene data show CDR1 as MNHEY and CDR2 as SMNVEV (reference sequence).

V and J are TRBV7-2 and TRBJ1-5; unclear D gene. The CDR3 loop spans 13 amino acids. Germline loops: CDR1 SGHTA, CDR2 FQGNSA. V was shortened by 5 bases and J by 1 base, with 6 bases between the two germline ends. CDR3 residues: CASSPDSNQPQHF. The CDR3 coding sequence is TGTGCCAGCAGCCCCGACAGCAATCAGCCCCAGCATTTT.

The chain is built from TRBV29-1 and TRBJ2-1, with D possibly TRBD2 on 7 matching bases. V was trimmed by 1 base and J by 2 bases, leaving 15 bases between them. Germline V lookup: CDR1 SQVTM, CDR2 ANQGSEA. This CDR3 spans 16 amino acids. DNA of the CDR3: TGCAGCGTTGAAGGGGTTTCGGGGGGCCCCTACAATGAGCAGTTCTTC. Residues: CSVEGVSGGPYNEQFF.

The rearrangement links TRBV9 to TRBJ2-2, with D possibly being TRBD1 (5 bases). V was trimmed by 1 base and J by 4 bases, leaving 11 bases between them. CDR1 is SGDLS and CDR2 is YYNGEE in the germline V gene. This CDR3 has 15 amino acids. The CDR3 DNA follows: TGTGCCAGCAGCGTATCCCCAGGGCTCACCGGGGAGCTGTTTTTT. It encodes CASSVSPGLTGELFF.

This chain's CDR3 is CASTPQGTYEQYF. CDR3 sequence (DNA): TGTGCCAGCACCCCTCAGGGGACCTACGAGCAGTACTTC. The V call is TRBV27, the J call TRBJ2-7, with D possibly being TRBD1 (6 bases). CDR1 and CDR2 from the germline V gene are MNHEY and SMNVEV (reference sequence). This CDR3 contains 13 residues. Trimming shortened V by 7 bases and J by 2 bases, and 12 bases separated the two germline ends.

The rearrangement joins TRBV29-1 to TRBJ1-1; D possibly corresponds to TRBD1 (6 bases). Germline loops: CDR1 SQVTM, CDR2 ANQGSEA. Between the trimmed V and J ends, which lost 1 base and 6 bases, there was a span of 12 bases. The CDR3 consists of 13 residues. The chain's CDR3 is CSVEVRGGAEAFF. The CDR3 DNA reads as TGCAGCGTTGAAGTTCGGGGGGGCGCTGAAGCTTTCTTT.

In regard to this clone: Sequence at one end of the junction differs from germline and may be a read error. The chain is built from TRBV7-7 and TRBJ1-6; D is uncertain. This CDR3 comprises 13 residues. The germline V gene encodes CDR1 SSHAT and CDR2 FNYEAQ (reference sequence). The DNA for the CDR3 is TGTGCTAGCAGCACCACTGAGAATTCACCCCTCCACTTT. This sequence encodes CASSTTENSPLHF.

The chain joins TRBV15 to TRBJ2-1, with D perhaps TRBD2 (6 bases). CDR3 length: 12 amino acids. CDR1 is LNHNV and CDR2 is YYDKDF in the germline V gene (reference sequence). V lost 2 bases and J lost 8, with 7 bases in between. CDR3 sequence: CATSRIADEQFF. The CDR3 DNA reads TGTGCCACCAGCAGAATAGCGGATGAGCAGTTCTTC.

V gene TRBV24-1 combines with J gene TRBJ2-7; no definite D call. Trimming took off 3 bases at V and 2 bases at J, with 7 bases between the two ends. Germline loops: CDR1 KGHDR, CDR2 SFDVKD. The CDR3 is made up of 13 amino acids. The CDR3 region is CATSDPRTYEQYF. In nucleotides, the CDR3 is TGTGCCACCAGTGATCCGAGAACCTACGAGCAGTACTTC.

This clone is medium-sized (0.01 to 0.1%). This chain links TRBV4-1 with TRBJ1-2; no clear D. Between the trimmed V and J ends, which lost 0 bases and 11 bases, there was a span of 16 bases. CDR3 size: 14 residues. The germline V gene has CDR1 MGHRA and CDR2 YSYEKL. CDR3 DNA sequence: TGCGCCAGCAGCCAAGATCTTTATGGTCCCCTTTACACCTTC. It codes for CASSQDLYGPLYTF.

This clone was found once. The V call is TRBV12-5, the J call TRBJ1-1; D gene uncertain. The germline V and J ends were trimmed by 6 bases and 5 bases, with 10 bases remaining between them. Germline V gene lookup returns CDR1 LGHNT and CDR2 FRNRAP. CDR3 length: 12 residues. The CDR3 here is CASGVGKTEAFF. For the CDR3, the DNA is TGTGCTAGTGGGGTCGGAAAGACTGAAGCTTTCTTT.

This chain links TRBV10-3 with TRBJ2-3; maybe TRBD2 (6 bases). The CDR3 runs to 11 residues. CDR1 is ENHRY, CDR2 SYGVKD, per germline. V lost 10 bases, J lost 7 bases, and 12 bases lay in between. CDR3: CATRGMNTQYF. CDR3 nucleotide sequence: TGTGCCACCCGGGGGATGAATACGCAGTATTTT.

The rearrangement uses TRBV28 and TRBJ1-6, with 7 bases lining up with TRBD1. The CDR3 loop spans 17 amino acids. With 3 bases clipped from V and 0 bases from J, the junction kept 5 bases outside the gene matches. The germline CDR1 and CDR2 sequences are MDHEN and SYDVKM. The CDR3 DNA follows: TGTGCCAGCAGTTTTGTACAGGGGAGCTCCTATAATTCACCCCTCCACTTT. Amino acid sequence: CASSFVQGSSYNSPLHF.

The J gene is TRBJ2-7, the V gene TRBV7-9; the D is unclear. Per the germline V gene, CDR1 is SEHNR and CDR2 is FQNEAQ (reference sequence). V dropped 3 bases and J dropped 3 bases, with 12 bases sitting between them. CDR3 length: 14 amino acids. CDR3 sequence: CASSFESKGYEQYF. As DNA, the CDR3 is TGTGCCAGCAGCTTCGAGAGTAAGGGCTACGAGCAGTACTTC.

The chain uses TRBV18 and TRBJ2-3; the match to TRBD2 covers 13 bases. V trimming: 8 bases; J trimming: 5 bases; junction bases outside the gene matches: 10. The CDR3 runs to 16 residues. Germline CDR1 and CDR2: KGHSH and LQKENI. The CDR3 region has the DNA TGTGCCAGCGCCTGGACTAGCGGGAGCGGGGAAGATACGCAGTATTTT. Encoded protein: CASAWTSGSGEDTQYF. Full variable domain (outside the CDR3, taken from reference TRBV18 and TRBJ2-3): NAGVMQNPRHLVRRRGQEARLRCSPMKGHSHVYWYRQLPEEGLKFMVYLQKENIIDESGMPKERFSAEFPKEGPSILRIQQVVRGDSAAYFCASAWTSGSGEDTQYFGPGTRLTVL.

The J gene is TRBJ1-6, the V gene TRBV30; possibly TRBD1 for D (6 bases). Germline-derived CDR1 and CDR2 are GTSNPN and SVGIG (reference sequence). V lost 4 bases to trimming and J lost 6 bases, with 13 bases between them. The CDR3 contains 14 residues. CDR3 in amino acids: CAWTPRGGNSPLHF. The CDR3 DNA is TGTGCCTGGACGCCAAGGGGGGGTAATTCACCCCTCCACTTT.

The rearrangement uses TRBV24-1 and TRBJ2-1; 7 nucleotides match TRBD2. V shed 2 bases and J 9 bases; nucleotides not matched to a gene: 15. CDR3 length equals 17 residues. Germline values: CDR1 KGHDR, CDR2 SFDVKD. The CDR3 loop reads CATSDSSSGIGAGEQFF. CDR3 nucleotide sequence: TGTGCCACCAGTGATTCCTCAAGCGGGATAGGAGCCGGTGAGCAGTTCTTC.

The gene calls are TRBV2 and TRBJ2-7; no firm D call. The CDR3 totals 11 residues. V was clipped by 2 bases and J by 5 bases, with 4 bases between them. Germline V gene lookup returns CDR1 SNHLY and CDR2 FYNNEI. The CDR3 sequence: CASSESDEQYF. CDR3 DNA: TGTGCCAGCAGTGAATCGGACGAGCAGTACTTC.

The chain is built from TRBV10-3 and TRBJ1-5; D remains unclear. V was trimmed by 3 bases and J by 4 bases, leaving 7 bases between them. Per germline, CDR1 ENHRY and CDR2 SYGVKD. The CDR3 runs to 13 residues. The CDR3 loop is CAISDRGNQPQHF. The CDR3 DNA reads TGTGCCATCAGTGATCGAGGGAATCAGCCCCAGCATTTT.

This chain links TRBV6-5 with TRBJ1-5; TRBD1 might be the D (6 bases). Per germline, CDR1 MNHEY and CDR2 SVGAGI. V gave up 5 bases and J gave up 4 bases, with 12 bases separating them. This CDR3 spans 14 amino acids. As DNA, the CDR3 is TGTGCCAGCAGTATAGACAGGAGAAATCAGCCCCAGCATTTT. Translating gives CASSIDRRNQPQHF.

Only one count was recorded for this clone. For the CDR3, the DNA is TGTGCCAGCAGCGTAAACCCCTTGTCCGGGGGCGGGGAGCTGTTTTTT. This codes for CASSVNPLSGGGELFF. This chain connects TRBV9 to TRBJ2-2; a possible D gene is TRBD2 (6 bases). This CDR3 contains 16 residues. Deletions cut 1 base from V and 7 bases from J, with 17 bases between. Germline V gives CDR1 SGDLS, CDR2 YYNGEE.

With regard to this clone: Its ends do not fully match the called genes, so a read error is possible. The chain is built from TRBV15 and TRBJ1-1, with TRBD1 as a possible D gene (6 bases). The CDR3 spans 9 residues. Germline assignment: CDR1 LNHNV and CDR2 YYDKDF (reference sequence). The chain's CDR3 is CATSRGGHF. The CDR3 DNA reads TGTGCCACCAGCAGAGGGGGACACTTT.

The V and J genes are TRBV30 and TRBJ1-1, with D tentatively TRBD1 (5 bases). In germline, CDR1 is GTSNPN, CDR2 SVGIG (reference sequence). The CDR3 spans 12 residues. V lost 3 bases, J lost 6 bases, and 11 bases lay in between. The CDR3 DNA is TGTGCCTGGAGCGACCCGGGGGCTGAAGCTTTCTTT. Protein sequence: CAWSDPGAEAFF.

V gene TRBV7-9 combines with J gene TRBJ2-7; no definite D call. Germline lookup yields CDR1 SEHNR and CDR2 FQNEAQ (reference sequence). The CDR3 length is 12 residues. V shed 1 base and J shed 13 bases, with 14 bases lying between them. CDR3 bases: TGTGCCAGCAGCTTAGAAGGTTTCAGAAGATACTTC. Its translation is CASSLEGFRRYF.

The gene calls are TRBV5-5 and TRBJ1-2; tentative D call: TRBD1 (6 bases). The CDR3 spans 14 residues. The V end lost 0 bases, the J end lost 1 base, and 7 bases lay between the germline ends. Germline V gene sequence: CDR1 SGHKS, CDR2 YYEKEE (reference sequence). Here the CDR3 reads CASSLDRVNYGYTF. The CDR3 region has the DNA TGTGCCAGCAGCTTGGACAGGGTTAACTATGGCTACACCTTC. The full variable domain, in which reference TRBV5-5 and TRBJ1-2 provide the parts outside the CDR3, is DAGVTQSPTHLIKTRGQQVTLRCSPISGHKSVSWYQQVLGQGPQFIFQYYEKEERGRGNFPDRFSARQFPNYSSELNVNALLLGDSALYLCASSLDRVNYGYTFGSGTRLTVV.

The DNA of the CDR3 is TGTGCCAGCTCATCAGGGACCGCGTCACCCCTCCACTTT. The encoded protein is CASSSGTASPLHF. This rearrangement joins TRBV18 to TRBJ1-6; the D gene is possibly TRBD1 (5 bases). V lost 5 bases, J lost 10 bases, and 12 bases lay in between. The length of the CDR3 is 13 residues. Germline V gives CDR1 KGHSH, CDR2 LQKENI.

The genes are TRBV5-4 and TRBJ2-3; D might be TRBD1 (6 bases). This CDR3 is built from 16 residues. CDR1 and CDR2 from the germline V gene are SGHNT and YYREEE (reference sequence). Trimming shortened V by 1 base and J by 0 bases, and 12 bases separated the two germline ends. The CDR3: CASSLSGGSSTDTQYF. DNA of the CDR3: TGTGCCAGCAGCTTGTCTGGGGGCAGTAGCACAGATACGCAGTATTTT.